This T cell receptor beta chain was profiled in a study of T cells in Graves' hyperthyroidism and ophthalmopathy (dated by TCRdb to the late 2010s). Regarding the study in general: Peripheral blood was collected at initial diagnosis, before any treatment. A discovery cohort of around 100 patients, roughly 45 with Graves' ophthalmopathy and approximately 57 with stable Graves' hyperthyroidism, was used to find distinguishing TCR V-J signatures. Whether ophthalmopathy could be predicted prospectively was tested in an independent validation cohort made up of approximately 19 hyperthyroidism patients plus 17 patients who later progressed to ophthalmopathy. The 85 to 100 discovery patients were randomly split 7:3 into training and test sets. In addition, the study compared T-cell repertoires in thyroid tissue and in blood from a handful of Graves' hyperthyroidism patients. Once sampling was done, hyperthyroidism patients were given methimazole at a starting dose of 30 mg daily, whereas ophthalmopathy patients were given high-dose intravenous methylprednisolone. The paper reports TCR Vbeta CDR3 sequencing of more than 120 peripheral blood samples: under 45 ophthalmopathy, 70 to 85 hyperthyroidism and roughly 17 progressor patients. Beyond this particular receptor, the publication reports: In validation, the model predicted progression to ophthalmopathy with about 71% sensitivity and 72% to 85% specificity, a median of approximately 6.5 months before onset. No statistical method was used to set the sample size in advance, and investigators knew the group allocation. A 13 V-J signature model separated ophthalmopathy from stable hyperthyroidism, with around 88% sensitivity and 81.08% specificity in cross-validation and 80%/75% in testing. Most expanded thyroid clonotypes (frequency above 0.001) were also found in blood, which suggests that blood repertoires may mirror thyroid immune responses.

Stable Graves' hyperthyroidism was defined as the absence of progression to ophthalmopathy over 18 months of follow-up. Hyperthyroidism patients were newly diagnosed, had a disease duration of under 2 months, and were aged 18 to 65 years. Exclusion was applied to patients with uncontrolled infections, other autoimmune diseases, pregnancy or lactation. Diagnoses were based on clinical symptoms, serum thyroxine and TRAb, thyroid ultrasound and orbital computed tomography. PBMCs were isolated from 10 ml of fresh peripheral blood by Ficoll-Paque density gradient centrifugation. Total RNA was extracted with Trizol reagent, and quality was checked on an Agilent 2100 Bioanalyzer. TCR beta CDR3 regions were amplified from RNA transcripts. A first-round RT-PCR of the TCR CDR3 used the HTBI primer set with the Qiagen OneStep RT-PCR kit. Libraries were constructed in a second round of multiplex PCR, after which size selection and purification were performed. Paired-end sequencing of the libraries was performed with 100 bp reads on an Illumina HiSeq2000. The authors' analysis ran thus. SOAPnuke was used to process the raw data, throwing out any read that contained adapters or uncalled bases, had a mean Phred below 15, or lacked an exact constant-primer or identifier match. COPE v1.2.5 was used to merge the high-quality paired reads, and each unique nucleotide sequence was defined as a clonotype. MiTCR v1.1 was used to align clonotypes to the IMGT TRBV, TRBD and TRBJ reference segments. Analysis was restricted to V-J combinations with a frequency above 0.0001, which covered 98% to 99.2% of repertoires. The TCS score was defined as F50 (clonal expansion) divided by E x V (chaos), with BLOSUM62-based TCRdist calculated between CDR3 peptides within each V-J. Welch's t-statistics and random forest reduced approximately 520 V-J features to under 15, which were used in a naive Bayes classifier (R e1071). TCRdb passed the public sequencing reads through fastp at Q25 and MiXCR, retaining productive beta sequences. Merged by CDR3 protein, the rows form single entries marked with the most common genes and DNA. The V and J calls reflect TCRdb's pipeline rather than the authors' work. The sample table contains over 450,000 distinct CDR3 sequences; only one count was recorded for around an eighth of them. The top ten constitute over 15% of the sample.

There are many counts of this clonotype. The antigen it recognizes is unknown. No base-level quality is on record; no much larger clone is a single base apart. Unmatched junction bases come to 8, with V trimmed by 4 bases and J by 4 bases. Reading from cysteine to phenylalanine, the CDR3 counts 17 amino acids. Solely the CDR3 DNA is kept, with 51 bases framed from the first base. In the germline V gene, CDR1 corresponds to MNHNS and CDR2 to SASEGT. The sequence was obtained from a woman under 30 with Graves' hyperthyroidism. Sequences were obtained from blood. The chain employs TRBV6-1 and TRBJ2-5, with 14 bases in between that match TRBD2. The nucleotide sequence reads TGTGCCAGCAGTGGACTAGCGGGAGGGCCGATGGGAGAGACCCAGTACTTC. Translated, it gives CASSGLAGGPMGETQYF.